One sample yielded the 26 T cell receptor beta chains listed below, sequenced in a study of Graves' ophthalmopathy and Graves' hyperthyroidism. The authors amplified TCR beta CDR3 regions, and they did so from RNA transcripts for repertoire sequencing. First-round RT-PCR used HTBI primers; second-round multiplex PCR followed. TCRdb fed the multiplex PCR reads into MiXCR, producing one record per CDR3 protein. The data contain hundreds of thousands of distinct CDR3 sequences, around 40% of them seen just once; the ten biggest clones take up 44%. Sequenced input: peripheral blood. These TCRs come from an adult man with Graves' ophthalmopathy.

V usage is TRBV19 and J usage is TRBJ1-6; D is unresolved. Germline CDR1 reads LNHDA; CDR2 reads SQIVND (reference sequence). The CDR3 length is 13 residues. The ends were cut back, 3 bases at V and 10 bases at J, with 10 bases in the middle. The CDR3 DNA sequence: TGTGCCAGTAGTATCTCGGGCGGGTCACCCCTCCACTTT. As protein: CASSISGGSPLHF.

Of note for this clonotype: Its ends do not fully match the called genes, so a read error is possible. The chain is built from TRBV7-7 and TRBJ2-6; no definite D call. The CDR3 sequence is 14 residues long. Germline V gene lookup returns CDR1 SSHAT and CDR2 FNYEAQ (reference sequence). This CDR3 is CASSLDSGVNVLTF. As DNA, the CDR3 is TGTGCTAGCAGCTTAGACTCTGGGGTCAACGTCCTGACTTTC.

A remark on this clonotype: At one end the junction does not follow the germline gene, possibly because of a read error. The chain is built from TRBV29-1 and TRBJ1-1; possibly TRBD1 for D (5 bases). CDR1 SQVTM and CDR2 ANQGSEA come from the germline V gene. The CDR3 length is 10 residues. The chain's CDR3 is CSVEDRQGKF. The CDR3, as DNA: TGCAGCGTTGAAGATCGGCAGGGAAAATTT. Supplemented by reference TRBV29-1 and TRBJ1-1, the full variable domain reads SAVISQKPSRDICQRGTSLTIQCQVDSQVTMMFWYRQQPGQSLTLIATANQGSEATYESGFVIDKFPISRPNLTFSTLTVSNMSPEDSSIYLCSVEDRQGKFGQGTRLTVV.

Turning to this clonotype: A read error may be the cause here, since a much bigger clone is one base away. This rearrangement joins TRBV7-9 to TRBJ1-1, with D uncertain. Per germline, CDR1 SEHNR and CDR2 FQNEAQ (reference sequence). The CDR3 extends over 13 amino acids. The CDR3 is CASSFDGNTEASF. In nucleotides, the CDR3 is TGCGCCAGCAGCTTCGACGGGAACACTGAAGCTTCCTTT.

This rearrangement joins TRBV28 to TRBJ1-5; the D is unclear. The CDR3 runs to 12 residues. Germline V lookup: CDR1 MDHEN, CDR2 SYDVKM. V was pared by 7 bases and J by 5 bases, with 9 bases between. CDR3 nucleotides: TGTGCCAGCAAGAGAGGACATCAGCCCCAGCATTTT. It encodes CASKRGHQPQHF.

The chain carries TRBV10-3 and TRBJ2-1; unclear D gene. The CDR3 is 12 amino acids. Germline V gene lookup returns CDR1 ENHRY and CDR2 SYGVKD. V was pared by 6 bases and J by 10 bases, with 13 bases between. CDR3 DNA: TGTGCCATCAGCGACCGTGGGCTCGAGCAGTTCTTC. Protein: CAISDRGLEQFF.

Note on this clonotype: A clone one base away is much larger, so this may be a read error. CDR3 sequence: CSARGATNTGAFF. In DNA, the CDR3 is TGCAGTGCTAGAGGCGCCACGAACACTGGAGCTTTCTTT. This chain links TRBV20-1 with TRBJ1-1, with D hard to call. CDR1 is DFQATT, CDR2 SNEGSKA, per germline (reference sequence). The CDR3 spans 13 residues.

The chain combines TRBV29-1 with TRBJ1-1; TRBD1 is a possible D gene (5 bases). The CDR3 covers 12 residues. V lost 5 bases to trimming and J lost 4 bases, with 11 bases between them. The germline V gene has CDR1 SQVTM and CDR2 ANQGSEA. The CDR3 DNA follows: TGCAGCGTTCGCACCAGGGCCACTGAAGCTTTCTTT. Translating it yields CSVRTRATEAFF.

This clonotype showed up just a few times. The rearrangement links TRBV2 to TRBJ1-4; 9 nucleotides match TRBD1. Unmatched junction bases numbered 3, after V lost 8 bases and J lost 5 bases. Per the germline V gene, CDR1 is SNHLY and CDR2 is FYNNEI. The CDR3 has 13 amino acids. CDR3 residues: CASAGTGNEKLFF. In DNA form, the CDR3 reads TGTGCCAGCGCCGGGACAGGGAATGAAAAACTGTTTTTT.

Comment on this clonotype: This may be a read error, as it is one base from a much larger clone. The CDR3 ends on some other residue instead of the conserved phenylalanine or tryptophan, so this is likely a read error. This rearrangement joins TRBV7-9 to TRBJ1-2; maybe TRBD1 (5 bases). Germline-derived CDR1 and CDR2 are SEHNR and FQNEAQ (reference sequence). Between the trimmed V and J ends, which lost 5 bases and 6 bases, there was a span of 10 bases. The CDR3 spans 12 residues. The CDR3: CASSPMGDGYTS. DNA of the CDR3: TGTGCCAGCAGCCCCATGGGGGATGGCTACACCTCC.

This clonotype was found a few times. V usage is TRBV4-2 and J usage is TRBJ1-1; D gene ambiguous. Between the trimmed V and J ends, which lost 0 bases and 0 bases, there was a span of 5 bases. The CDR3 consists of 14 residues. In germline, CDR1 is LGHNA, CDR2 YNFKEQ. The CDR3 DNA reads as TGTGCCAGCAGCCAAGATTCCGTGAACACTGAAGCTTTCTTT. Its translation is CASSQDSVNTEAFF.

This chain links TRBV25-1 with TRBJ2-7, with 9 bases identical to TRBD2. Germline CDR1 is MGHDK and CDR2 is SYGVNS. V shed 6 bases and J 1 base; nucleotides not matched to a gene: 7. The CDR3 extends over 15 amino acids. CDR3 sequence: CASSEGLATSYEQYF. The CDR3 DNA reads as TGTGCCAGCAGCGAAGGACTAGCGACTTCCTACGAGCAGTACTTC.

This clonotype appeared once. The chain is built from TRBV29-1 and TRBJ1-2, with D uncertain. The CDR3 consists of 10 residues. V lost 8 bases to trimming and J lost 5 bases, with 9 bases between them. Looked up from germline, CDR1 is SQVTM and CDR2 is ANQGSEA. This CDR3 is CSLDEYGYTF. CDR3 sequence (DNA): TGCAGCTTAGACGAATATGGCTACACCTTC.

This chain uses TRBV24-1 with TRBJ1-5, with 8 bases that match TRBD1. Per the germline V gene, CDR1 is KGHDR and CDR2 is SFDVKD. The V segment lost 7 bases and the J segment 7 bases; nucleotides outside the gene matches: 8. The CDR3 consists of 14 residues. As DNA, the CDR3 is TGTGCCACCAGCTCCGGGACAGGTGGACAGCCCCAGCATTTT. This codes for CATSSGTGGQPQHF.

This clonotype has more than one count but fewer than ten. The rearrangement links TRBV20-1 to TRBJ2-7; TRBD2 is a possible D gene (7 bases). CDR1 DFQATT and CDR2 SNEGSKA come from the germline V gene (reference sequence). This CDR3 is 15 amino acids long. Trimming shortened V by 3 bases and J by 4 bases, and 19 bases separated the two germline ends. Written as DNA, the CDR3 is TGCAGTGCTAGGGCGGGAGCTGGGGGCTCGTACGAGCAGTACTTC. As protein: CSARAGAGGSYEQYF.

V gene TRBV20-1 combines with J gene TRBJ2-3, with a tentative D call TRBD2 (6 bases). In germline, CDR1 is DFQATT, CDR2 SNEGSKA (reference sequence). This CDR3 has 14 residues. V lost 5 bases and J lost 1, with 13 bases in between. CDR3: CSALRGLGTDTQYF. The CDR3 DNA is TGCAGTGCTCTGCGGGGCCTAGGCACAGATACGCAGTATTTT.

The J gene is TRBJ2-2, the V gene TRBV25-1; D is possibly TRBD2 (5 bases). CDR3 size: 12 residues. The germline V gene has CDR1 MGHDK and CDR2 SYGVNS. The ends were cut back, 8 bases at V and 6 bases at J, with 10 bases in the middle. This CDR3 reads CASGRAAGELFF. For the CDR3, the DNA is TGTGCCAGCGGGAGAGCTGCCGGGGAGCTGTTTTTT.

The rearrangement uses TRBV7-2 and TRBJ1-1; TRBD1 aligns across 7 bases. CDR3 size: 15 residues. Per the germline V gene, CDR1 is SGHTA and CDR2 is FQGNSA. Losses at the gene ends were 10 bases for V and 10 bases for J; bases not matched to a gene: 21. In DNA form, the CDR3 reads TGTGCCACCACGAGCCGGGGGACAGTGGACCGGGTAGCTTTCTTT. Translated, it gives CATTSRGTVDRVAFF.

This clonotype was counted at least ten times. The rearrangement links TRBV29-1 to TRBJ1-2; D possibly corresponds to TRBD1 (6 bases). Trimming took 3 bases from V and 4 from J, leaving 18 bases between them. Germline V gene data show CDR1 as SQVTM and CDR2 as ANQGSEA. The CDR3 totals 15 residues. CDR3: CSVDIQGSPLYGYTF. In DNA form, the CDR3 reads TGCAGCGTTGATATCCAGGGGAGTCCCCTCTATGGCTACACCTTC.

This clonotype was recorded many times. The rearrangement uses TRBV29-1 and TRBJ2-2, with TRBD1 identical over 9 bases. Germline lookup yields CDR1 SQVTM and CDR2 ANQGSEA. Trimming took 5 bases from V and 1 from J; bases not matched to a gene: 11. The CDR3 loop spans 17 amino acids. The CDR3 reads CSVLPGQGFGNTGELFF. The CDR3 DNA is TGCAGCGTTCTCCCGGGACAGGGATTTGGGAACACCGGGGAGCTGTTTTTT.

This clonotype was observed many times. The V gene is TRBV7-6, the J gene TRBJ2-5, with 7 positions matching TRBD1. V dropped 3 bases and J dropped 5; count of bases not matched to a gene: 9. This CDR3 region has 15 residues. CDR1 and CDR2 from the germline V gene are SGHVS and FNYEAQ. The CDR3 here is CASSFGGRGRETQYF. Here the CDR3 DNA reads TGTGCCAGCAGCTTTGGCGGAAGGGGGCGCGAGACCCAGTACTTC.

With respect to this clonotype: This may be a read error, as it is one base from a much larger clone. The V call is TRBV7-2, the J call TRBJ2-5; D tentatively reads TRBD1 or TRBD2 (5 bases each). The CDR3 runs to 14 residues. Germline V gene sequence: CDR1 SGHTA, CDR2 FQGNSA. The CDR3: CASSSGRGLKTQCF. The CDR3 region has the DNA TGTGCCAGCAGTTCGGGACGGGGTTTGAAGACCCAGTGCTTC.

The chain links TRBV5-1 to TRBJ1-1; 10 bases agree with TRBD1. Germline CDR1 is SGHRS and CDR2 is YFSETQ. V was clipped by 7 bases and J by 1 base; unmatched bases: 7. The CDR3 runs to 15 residues. The CDR3 region has the DNA TGCGCCAGCTCCGGGACAGGGGTCACGAACACTGAAGCTTTCTTT. Translated: CASSGTGVTNTEAFF.

The chain uses TRBV6-5 and TRBJ2-7; D gene unclear. Germline-derived CDR1 and CDR2 are MNHEY and SVGAGI. V lost 8 bases to trimming and J lost 6 bases, with 14 bases between them. CDR3 length: 12 residues. Here the CDR3 reads CASGIRWAEQYF. The DNA of the CDR3 is TGTGCCAGCGGGATAAGATGGGCCGAGCAGTACTTC.

This clonotype was observed at least ten times. The genes are TRBV20-1 and TRBJ1-1, with D perhaps matching TRBD1 (5 bases). V was clipped by 1 base and J by 3 bases, with 15 bases between them. The CDR3 consists of 15 residues. CDR1 DFQATT and CDR2 SNEGSKA come from the germline V gene (reference sequence). Here the CDR3 DNA reads TGCAGTGCTAGAGGGAGCCAGGGACGGGACACTGAAGCTTTCTTT. It specifies CSARGSQGRDTEAFF.

The table lists this clonotype with many counts. This chain joins TRBV2 and TRBJ1-1; no definite D call. Germline V CDR1 and CDR2: SNHLY, FYNNEI. The length of the CDR3 is 14 residues. V gave up 5 bases and J gave up 6 bases, with 16 bases separating them. CDR3 in DNA: TGTGCCAGCAGTCCCCTGGTAGGGTTCGCTGAAGCTTTCTTT. Its translation: CASSPLVGFAEAFF.